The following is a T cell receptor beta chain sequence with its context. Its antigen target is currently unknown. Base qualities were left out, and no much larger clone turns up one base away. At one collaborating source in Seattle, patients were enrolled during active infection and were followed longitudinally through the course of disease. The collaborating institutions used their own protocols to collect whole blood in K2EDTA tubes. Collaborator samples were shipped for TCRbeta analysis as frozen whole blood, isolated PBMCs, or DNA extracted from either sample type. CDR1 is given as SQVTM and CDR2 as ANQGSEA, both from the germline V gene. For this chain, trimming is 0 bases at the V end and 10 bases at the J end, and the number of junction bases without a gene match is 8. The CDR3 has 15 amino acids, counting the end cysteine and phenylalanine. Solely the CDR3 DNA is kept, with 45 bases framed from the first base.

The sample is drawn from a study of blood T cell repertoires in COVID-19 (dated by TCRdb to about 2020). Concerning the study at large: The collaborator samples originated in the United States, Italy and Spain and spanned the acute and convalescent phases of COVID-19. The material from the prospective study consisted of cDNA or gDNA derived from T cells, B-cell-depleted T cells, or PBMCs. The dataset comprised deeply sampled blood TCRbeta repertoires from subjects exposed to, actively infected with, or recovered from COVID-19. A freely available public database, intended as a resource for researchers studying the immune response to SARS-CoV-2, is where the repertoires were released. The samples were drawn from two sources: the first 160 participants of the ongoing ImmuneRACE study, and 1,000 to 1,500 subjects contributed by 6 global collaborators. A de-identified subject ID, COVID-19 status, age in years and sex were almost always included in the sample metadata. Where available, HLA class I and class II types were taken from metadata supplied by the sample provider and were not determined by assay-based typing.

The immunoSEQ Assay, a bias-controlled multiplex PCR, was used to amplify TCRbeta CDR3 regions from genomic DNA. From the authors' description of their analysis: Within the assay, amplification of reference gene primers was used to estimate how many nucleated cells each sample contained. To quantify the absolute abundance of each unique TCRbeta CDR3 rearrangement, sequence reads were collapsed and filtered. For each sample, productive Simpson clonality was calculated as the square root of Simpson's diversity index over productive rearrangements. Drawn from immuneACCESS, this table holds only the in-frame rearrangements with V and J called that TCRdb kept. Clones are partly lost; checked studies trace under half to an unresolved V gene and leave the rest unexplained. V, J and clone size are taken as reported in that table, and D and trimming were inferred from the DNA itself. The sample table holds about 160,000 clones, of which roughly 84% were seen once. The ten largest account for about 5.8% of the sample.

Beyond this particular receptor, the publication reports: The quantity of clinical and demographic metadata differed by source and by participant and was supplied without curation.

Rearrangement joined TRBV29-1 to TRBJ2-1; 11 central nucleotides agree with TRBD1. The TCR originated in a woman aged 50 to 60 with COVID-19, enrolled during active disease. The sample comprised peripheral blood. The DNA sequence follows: TGCAGCGTTGAAGACCGGGACAGGGGGTTTAAAGAGCAGTTCTTC. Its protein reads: CSVEDRDRGFKEQFF.